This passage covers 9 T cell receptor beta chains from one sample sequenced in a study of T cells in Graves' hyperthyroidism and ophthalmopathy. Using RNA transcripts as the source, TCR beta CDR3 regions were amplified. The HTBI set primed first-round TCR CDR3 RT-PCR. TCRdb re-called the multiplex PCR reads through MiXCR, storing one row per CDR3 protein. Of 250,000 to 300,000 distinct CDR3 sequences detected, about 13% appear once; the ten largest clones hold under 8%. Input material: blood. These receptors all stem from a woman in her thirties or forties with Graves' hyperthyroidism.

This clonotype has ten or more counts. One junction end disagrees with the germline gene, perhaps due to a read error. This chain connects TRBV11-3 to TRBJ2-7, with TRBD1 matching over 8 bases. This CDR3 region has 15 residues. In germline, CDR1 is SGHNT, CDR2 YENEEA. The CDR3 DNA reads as TGTGCCAGCAGCCTAGGTCGGACAGGGCGCTACGGGCAGTACTTC. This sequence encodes CASSLGRTGRYGQYF.

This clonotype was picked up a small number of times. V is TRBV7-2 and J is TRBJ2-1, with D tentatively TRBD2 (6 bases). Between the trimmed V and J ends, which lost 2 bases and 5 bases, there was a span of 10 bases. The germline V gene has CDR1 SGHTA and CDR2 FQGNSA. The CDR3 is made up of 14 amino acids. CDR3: CASSLMGLHNEQFF. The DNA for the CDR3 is TGTGCCAGCAGCTTAATGGGACTTCACAATGAGCAGTTCTTC.

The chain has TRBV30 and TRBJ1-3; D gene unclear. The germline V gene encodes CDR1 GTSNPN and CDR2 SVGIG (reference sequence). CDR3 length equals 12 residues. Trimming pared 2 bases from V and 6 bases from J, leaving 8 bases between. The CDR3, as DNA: TGTGCCTGGAGTCTCGACCCAAACACCATATATTTT. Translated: CAWSLDPNTIYF.

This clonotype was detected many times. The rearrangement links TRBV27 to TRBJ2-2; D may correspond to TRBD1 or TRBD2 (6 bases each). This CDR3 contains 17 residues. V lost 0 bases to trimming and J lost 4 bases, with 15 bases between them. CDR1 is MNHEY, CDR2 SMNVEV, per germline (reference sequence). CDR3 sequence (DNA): TGTGCCAGCAGTTTATCCCGATGGGGGGCGCGCACCGGGGAGCTGTTTTTT. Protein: CASSLSRWGARTGELFF.

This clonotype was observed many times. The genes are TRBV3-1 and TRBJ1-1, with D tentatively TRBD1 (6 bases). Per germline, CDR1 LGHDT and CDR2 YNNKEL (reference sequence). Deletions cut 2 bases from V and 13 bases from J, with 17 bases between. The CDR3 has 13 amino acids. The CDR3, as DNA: TGTGCCAGCAGCCAATCCGCGACAGGTTCTGGTTTCTTT. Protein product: CASSQSATGSGFF.

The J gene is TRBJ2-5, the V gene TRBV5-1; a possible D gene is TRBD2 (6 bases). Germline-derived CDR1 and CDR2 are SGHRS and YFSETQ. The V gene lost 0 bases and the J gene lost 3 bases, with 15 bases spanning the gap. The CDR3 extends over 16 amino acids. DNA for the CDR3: TGCGCCAGCAGCTTGGGCTATCTAGCGAATGAAGAGACCCAGTACTTC. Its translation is CASSLGYLANEETQYF.

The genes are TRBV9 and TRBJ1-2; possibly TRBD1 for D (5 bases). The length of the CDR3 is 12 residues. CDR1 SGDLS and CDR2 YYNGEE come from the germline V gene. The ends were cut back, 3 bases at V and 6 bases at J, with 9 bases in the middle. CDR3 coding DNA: TGTGCCAGCAGCGCGGGGGGTGATGGCTACACCTTC. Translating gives CASSAGGDGYTF.

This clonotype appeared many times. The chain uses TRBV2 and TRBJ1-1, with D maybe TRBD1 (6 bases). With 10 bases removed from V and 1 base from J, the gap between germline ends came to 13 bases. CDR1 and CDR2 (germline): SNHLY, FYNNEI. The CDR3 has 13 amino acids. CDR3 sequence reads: CAITSGANTEAFF. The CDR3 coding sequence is TGTGCCATCACATCGGGGGCGAACACTGAAGCTTTCTTT.

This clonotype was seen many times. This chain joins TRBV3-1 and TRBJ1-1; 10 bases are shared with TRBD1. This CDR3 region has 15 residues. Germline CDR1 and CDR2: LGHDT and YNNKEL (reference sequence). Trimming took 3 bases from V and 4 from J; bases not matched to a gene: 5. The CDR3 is CASSHPRTGGTEAFF. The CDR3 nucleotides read TGTGCCAGCAGCCATCCTAGGACAGGGGGCACTGAAGCTTTCTTT.